Included here is one T cell receptor beta chain sequence, with context. Its antigen is as yet unknown. The data are from a study of cytomegalovirus exposure and HLA in healthy donors. The study's findings and limits: In a later analysis, compared with equally common non-associated chains, HLA-associated beta chains were more expanded. A later analysis found common viral pathogens apparently linked to several of the most significant clusters.

A multiplex PCR was run with 60 Vbeta primers and 13 Jbeta primers. TCRdb keeps only in-frame clones here, not all; method: immunoSEQ multiplex PCR. The sample has tens of thousands of clones; 81% are singletons. The clonotype was recovered from a man over 45 in good health and CMV-seronegative. The source material was PBMCs.

The CDR3 nucleotides are TGTGCCAGCCGCCCTCGGGGGGAGGGGGGGGCCAACGTCCTGACTTTC. It encodes CASRPRGEGGANVLTF. The rearrangement joins TRBV28 to TRBJ2-6; TRBD2 matches 7 bases. V gave up 8 bases and J gave up 4 bases; unmatched junction bases: 11. The germline V gene has CDR1 MDHEN and CDR2 SYDVKM. The CDR3 covers 16 residues.